This T cell receptor beta chain was identified during a study of blood T cells in healthy people across ages (dated by TCRdb to between 2014 and 2017). With respect to the entire study: In model experiments, template switching captured about one uniquely barcoded TCR beta cDNA molecule for every two T cells. Two additional independent replicas of 1 million unique cDNA reads from the same blood draw were analyzed for two donors (one aged 18 to 29 and one aged 80 or older). Four age groups were formed from the donors: young (average about 17 years), middle-aged (approximately 41), aged (approximately 60) and long-lived (approximately 80). Age-related changes in TCR beta repertoire diversity were measured in the study by deep sequencing normalized with unique cDNA molecular identifiers. To avoid experimental bias, donors of different ages were spread randomly across the sequencing lanes. Results and caveats for the whole study, not just this receptor: As age increased, observed TCR beta diversity per million T cells dropped in a roughly linear way, and a significant reduction was already evident by age 40. Total diversity estimates from one million sequenced T cells were considered lower bounds and underestimates. The percentage of naive T cells measured by flow cytometry correlated strongly with observed TCR beta diversity. Because profiling used bulk unsorted PBMCs, naive and antigen-experienced compartments could not be compared conclusively. The CMV infection status of donors was not known, potentially confounding age-related changes in expanded clonotypes. Compared with the aged group, more naive CD4+ T cells, fewer expanded clones and increased TCR diversity were shown by the long-lived group, suggesting age selection.

Donors were 39 systemically healthy Caucasian individuals from Russia aged 6 to 90 years. About 10 milliliters of peripheral blood were drawn from each donor into EDTA-treated Vacutainer tubes. Ficoll-Paque density-gradient centrifugation was used to isolate PBMCs, with at least 7 million per sample. Trizol reagent was used to extract total RNA from PBMCs, with at least 6 micrograms per sample. The percentages of naive CD45RAhigh/CD27high T cells were determined by flow cytometry on a PBMC aliquot from every donor. CDR1 and CDR2 were assigned from the germline V gene as MGHDK and SYGVNS. The CDR3 contains 14 residues, cysteine and phenylalanine counted. Kept here is only the CDR3 DNA, which spans 42 bases and is read in frame from base 1. The V and J ends are trimmed by 0 bases and 13 bases, leaving 18 bases between them. Comment on this clonotype: The antigen this receptor binds is unknown. No base quality information exists; no much larger clone differs at one position.

Receptors were amplified or captured by 5' RACE. The reads were generated on an Illumina HiSeq 2500. A second PCR of about 7 to 12 cycles was run with a J-beta primer mix and a sample-barcoded 5' primer. Each TCR beta cDNA molecule received a unique molecular identifier from a template-switch 5' adaptor carrying 12 random nucleotides. At least 3 million CDR3-containing paired-end reads were obtained from each sample. First-strand cDNA was synthesized from all RNA with the Mint cDNA synthesis kit, primed by a TRBC-specific oligonucleotide. Following uracil-DNA glycosylase treatment, all cDNA underwent a first 18-cycle PCR with the universal primers M1SS and BC2_uni_R. The study's processing was this. For normalization, 1 million high-quality reads were randomly selected from each sample, with every read carrying a distinct molecular identifier. Reads sharing molecular identifiers were discarded rather than binned into consensus sequences. MiTCR, set to a Q25 quality threshold and the strictest error-elimination algorithm, was used for CDR3 identification, clonotype clustering and error correction. A nonparametric unseen species model using Euler transformation provided a lower-bound estimate of total TCR beta diversity. TCRdb trimmed public reads at Q25 via fastp, called clones via MiXCR and kept in-frame beta chains. Each entry merges the rows of one CDR3 protein and shows their most common DNA and genes. TCRdb, not the original authors, processed these V and J calls. This sample comprises some 750,000 distinct CDR3 sequences, 22% of them detected only once. The top ten constitute under 25% of the sample.

This receptor was identified in a man aged 65 to 79 in good health. The rearranged segments are TRBV25-1 and TRBJ1-1; the D gene cannot be resolved reliably. Sequenced sample: blood. This receptor has the CDR3 CASSEYGSNPVFFF. DNA sequence: TGTGCCAGCAGTGAATATGGCAGCAACCCCGTTTTTTTCTTT.